The source of this T cell receptor beta chain is a study of blood T cell repertoires in COVID-19. Across the whole study: The study drew acute and convalescent COVID-19 samples from the United States, Italy and Spain.

Per the study methods: Amplification of reference gene primers was used by the study to estimate nucleated cell counts. Profiling relied on immunoSEQ multiplex PCR, and the TCRdb table lists in-frame clones only, not all of them. The D gene and trimming were derived from the DNA, and the V and J assignments and clone size from that table. The sample lists over 70,000 clones, approximately 86% occurring once. The clonotype comes from a human donor in a cohort sampled during active COVID-19. The sequenced sample was peripheral blood.

This CDR3 is CATSDFSGAGKFF. CDR3 coding DNA: TGTGCCACCAGTGATTTCAGCGGGGCAGGGAAGTTCTTC. The J gene is TRBJ2-1, the V gene TRBV24-1; 7 bases are a match to TRBD2. The V gene's germline CDR1 is KGHDR and CDR2 SFDVKD. The CDR3 spans 13 residues. The V segment lost 1 base and the J segment 14 bases; nucleotides outside the gene matches: 7.